What follows describes a single T cell receptor beta chain. This CDR3 has 16 residues. Losses at the gene ends were 0 bases for V and 9 bases for J; bases not matched to a gene: 10. The germline CDR1 and CDR2 sequences are SGHRS and YFSETQ. Cells sorted as Tregs were CD4+, CD25+ and CD127-/low. MiXCR, applied by TCRdb to the 5' RACE reads, yields one record per CDR3 protein. The data contain under 65,000 distinct CDR3 sequences, less than 25% of them seen just once; the ten biggest clones take up 3.2%. The material sequenced was tumor-infiltrating Tregs sorted from the breast tumor. This TCR was sampled from a female donor with breast cancer. The V and J genes are TRBV5-1 and TRBJ2-1; 9 nucleotides match TRBD2. The CDR3 DNA reads TGCGCCAGCAGCTTGGCGATCCAGCGGGAGGATAGTGAGCAGTTCTTC. It encodes CASSLAIQREDSEQFF.